The present T cell receptor (beta chain) was sequenced within a study of blood T cell repertoires in COVID-19. Only in-frame clones appear in the TCRdb table, and some are missing; sequencing was by immunoSEQ multiplex PCR. Of 55,000 or so clones in the sample, roughly 80% were seen once. Germline V lookup: CDR1 SGDLS, CDR2 YYNGEE. This CDR3 region has 14 residues. Trimming took off 3 bases at V and 0 bases at J, with 7 bases between the two ends. This sequence originates from a human donor in a cohort sampled during active or convalescent COVID-19. The sequencing input was peripheral blood. J is TRBJ2-4 and V is TRBV9; no firm D call. CDR3 nucleotides: TGTGCCAGCAGCGCCGGGTTAGCCAAAAACATTCAGTACTTC. As protein: CASSAGLAKNIQYF.